This T cell receptor beta chain was recovered during a study of radiotherapy plus CTLA-4 blockade in lung cancer. The V gene end was trimmed by 5 bases and the J gene end by 8 bases; junction bases not matched to a gene: 4. The CDR3 is made up of 13 amino acids. The V gene's germline CDR1 is LGHNA and CDR2 YNFKEQ. This clone was recorded a few times. The method was immunoSEQ multiplex PCR; TCRdb's version includes in-frame clones alone and lacks a portion of them. The top ten clones hold around 15% of a sample with about 88,000 clones, less than 80% of them seen once. The chain couples TRBV4-2 to TRBJ1-4; TRBD1 matches at 8 bases. The TCR comes from a human donor with non-small cell lung cancer that progressed on radiotherapy plus ipilimumab. The sample consisted of peripheral blood, taken from a patient treated with radiotherapy plus ipilimumab. The CDR3 sequence is CASSNRGEEKLFF. Written as DNA, the CDR3 is TGTGCCAGCAGCAACAGGGGGGAAGAAAAACTGTTTTTT.